These 14 T cell receptor beta chains were sequenced from one sample in a study of OX40 agonist ivuxolimab in advanced cancers. Sequencing used immunoSEQ multiplex PCR; TCRdb keeps in-frame clones, though not all of them. The data show approximately 64,000 clones, roughly 87% seen once. The sequencing used CD4+ or CD8+ T cells sorted from blood, collected in a trial of the OX40 agonist ivuxolimab. These receptors came from an adult with an advanced solid tumor such as melanoma, head and neck, liver or kidney cancer.

The chain is built from TRBV6-5 and TRBJ2-7; TRBD1 agrees at 9 bases. The CDR3 totals 14 residues. Germline lookup yields CDR1 MNHEY and CDR2 SVGAGI. V trimming: 4 bases; J trimming: 3 bases; junction bases outside the gene matches: 4. CDR3 amino acids: CASSFDRGNYEQYF. CDR3 DNA: TGTGCCAGCAGTTTTGACAGGGGGAACTACGAGCAGTACTTC.

This clone was seen more than once but under ten times. V is TRBV6-5 and J is TRBJ2-1, with TRBD2 matching 11 bases. Germline assignment: CDR1 MNHEY and CDR2 SVGAGI. The CDR3 contains 15 residues. Losses at the gene ends were 3 bases for V and 5 bases for J; bases not matched to a gene: 3. The CDR3 bases are TGTGCCAGCAGTTATTTAGCGGGAGGGGACAATGAGCAGTTCTTC. Protein: CASSYLAGGDNEQFF.

This chain uses TRBV10-3 with TRBJ2-2; D not certain. V dropped 4 bases and J dropped 1 base, with 10 bases sitting between them. Germline V gives CDR1 ENHRY, CDR2 SYGVKD. This CDR3 is 15 amino acids long. CDR3 amino acids: CAISGGSQNTGELFF. As DNA, the CDR3 is TGTGCCATCAGTGGCGGCAGCCAGAACACCGGGGAGCTGTTTTTT.

The rearrangement links TRBV30 to TRBJ2-3, with D perhaps given as TRBD1 or TRBD2 (5 bases each). CDR1 and CDR2 (germline): GTSNPN, SVGIG (reference sequence). The ends were cut back, 2 bases at V and 5 bases at J, with 11 bases in the middle. This CDR3 has 13 amino acids. For the CDR3, the DNA is TGTGCCTGGAGTATGGGGGTTGGAGATACGCAGTATTTT. It encodes CAWSMGVGDTQYF.

The gene calls are TRBV4-1 and TRBJ2-6; possible D gene TRBD2, 7 bases. The CDR3 length is 19 residues. Trimming shortened V by 3 bases and J by 0 bases, and 18 bases separated the two germline ends. The germline CDR1 and CDR2 sequences are MGHRA and YSYEKL. Written as DNA, the CDR3 is TGCGCCAGCAGCCAGGACCTAGGGGGGGCTTACTCTGGGGCCAACGTCCTGACTTTC. Translating it yields CASSQDLGGAYSGANVLTF.

A single count supports this clone. The CDR3 DNA reads as TGTGCCTGGAGTGTACTTGGCTACGAGCAGTACTTC. It codes for CAWSVLGYEQYF. The V call is TRBV30, the J call TRBJ2-7; D gene uncertain. Germline CDR1 is GTSNPN and CDR2 is SVGIG (reference sequence). This CDR3 comprises 12 residues. V gave up 0 bases and J gave up 3 bases, with 6 bases separating them.

The chain couples TRBV6-1 to TRBJ2-2, with D tentatively TRBD2 (6 bases). V was shortened by 6 bases and J by 6 bases, with 14 bases between the two germline ends. CDR1 and CDR2 from the germline V gene are MNHNS and SASEGT. The CDR3 runs 14 residues. Here the CDR3 reads CASSFTAGPGELFF. The DNA of the CDR3 is TGTGCCAGCAGCTTTACGGCGGGGCCCGGGGAGCTGTTTTTT.

The chain is built from TRBV4-1 and TRBJ2-2, with 11 nucleotides matching TRBD2. V was clipped by 0 bases and J by 8 bases; unmatched bases: 17. The CDR3 has 20 residues. Germline loops: CDR1 MGHRA, CDR2 YSYEKL. As DNA, the CDR3 is TGCGCCAGCAGCCAAGATAGACTAGCGGGAACCTGGTCTTCAGCGGGGGAGCTGTTTTTT. This translates into CASSQDRLAGTWSSAGELFF.

In this sample, this clone turned up a few times. The V gene is TRBV5-8, the J gene TRBJ1-2; no reliable D call. This CDR3 is 12 amino acids long. Trimming pared 1 base from V and 8 bases from J, leaving 9 bases between. The germline CDR1 and CDR2 sequences are SGHTS and YDEGEE. CDR3 in amino acids: CASSLWEQGYTF. The CDR3, as DNA: TGTGCCAGCAGCTTGTGGGAGCAGGGCTACACCTTC.

V and J are TRBV6-5 and TRBJ2-1, with D hard to call. Trimming pared 5 bases from V and 7 bases from J, leaving 12 bases between. Germline loops: CDR1 MNHEY, CDR2 SVGAGI. CDR3 length: 13 residues. The CDR3: CASSLRLGNEQFF. The CDR3 nucleotides are TGTGCCAGCAGTCTTCGTCTCGGAAATGAGCAGTTCTTC.

V gene TRBV2 combines with J gene TRBJ2-5; no reliable D call. Germline V gene data show CDR1 as SNHLY and CDR2 as FYNNEI. The CDR3 runs to 14 residues. Deletions cut 8 bases from V and 0 bases from J, with 13 bases between. CDR3 DNA: TGTGCCAGCGAGCCGGTGGGCTACCAAGAGACCCAGTACTTC. This gives the protein CASEPVGYQETQYF.

The rearrangement links TRBV7-3 to TRBJ2-1; 8 nucleotides agree with TRBD2. This CDR3 contains 14 residues. V lost 6 bases, J lost 8 bases, and 9 bases stayed unmatched. Germline V gene lookup returns CDR1 SGHTA and CDR2 FQGTGA. The CDR3 region is CASSPGLVGDEQFF. The DNA of the CDR3 is TGTGCCAGCAGTCCGGGACTAGTAGGGGATGAGCAGTTCTTC.

This chain joins TRBV7-3 and TRBJ2-1, with 7 bases aligning to TRBD2. The CDR3 runs 14 residues. Unmatched junction bases numbered 5, after V lost 2 bases and J lost 7 bases. Germline lookup yields CDR1 SGHTA and CDR2 FQGTGA. CDR3 sequence: CASSLDPSGNEQFF. Here the CDR3 DNA reads TGTGCCAGCAGCTTAGACCCTAGCGGAAATGAGCAGTTCTTC.

The chain joins TRBV9 to TRBJ2-7; TRBD2 matches 7 bases. This CDR3 is 14 amino acids long. V was clipped by 4 bases and J by 0 bases; unmatched bases: 4. Germline V lookup: CDR1 SGDLS, CDR2 YYNGEE. CDR3 sequence reads: CASSLGGSSYEQYF. The CDR3 DNA follows: TGTGCCAGCAGCTTGGGCGGGAGCTCCTACGAGCAGTACTTC.